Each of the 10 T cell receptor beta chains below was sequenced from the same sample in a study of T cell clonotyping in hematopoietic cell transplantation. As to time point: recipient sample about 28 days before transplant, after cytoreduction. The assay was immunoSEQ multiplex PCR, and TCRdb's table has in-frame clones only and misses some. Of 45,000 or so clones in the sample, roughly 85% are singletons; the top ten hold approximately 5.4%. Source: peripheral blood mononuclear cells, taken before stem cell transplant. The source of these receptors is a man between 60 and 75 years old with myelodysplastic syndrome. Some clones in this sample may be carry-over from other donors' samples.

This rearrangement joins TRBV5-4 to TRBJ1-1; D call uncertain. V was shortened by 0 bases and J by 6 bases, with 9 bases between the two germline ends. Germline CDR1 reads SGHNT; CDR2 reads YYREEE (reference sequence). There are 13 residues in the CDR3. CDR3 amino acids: CASSLASHPEAFF. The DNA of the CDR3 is TGTGCCAGCAGCTTGGCATCACACCCTGAAGCTTTCTTT.

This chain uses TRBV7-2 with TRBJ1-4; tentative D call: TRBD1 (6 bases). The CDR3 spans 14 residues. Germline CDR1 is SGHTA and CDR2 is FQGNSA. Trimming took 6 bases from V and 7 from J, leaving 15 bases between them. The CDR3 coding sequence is TGTGCCAGCAGGTTACAGGGAAGTAGTGAAAAACTGTTTTTT. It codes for CASRLQGSSEKLFF.

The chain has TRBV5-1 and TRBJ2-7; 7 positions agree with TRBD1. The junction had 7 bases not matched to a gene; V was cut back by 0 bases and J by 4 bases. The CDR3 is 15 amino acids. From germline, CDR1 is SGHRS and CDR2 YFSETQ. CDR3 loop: CASSLGTGPIYEQYF. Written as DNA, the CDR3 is TGCGCCAGCAGCTTGGGGACAGGCCCTATATACGAGCAGTACTTC.

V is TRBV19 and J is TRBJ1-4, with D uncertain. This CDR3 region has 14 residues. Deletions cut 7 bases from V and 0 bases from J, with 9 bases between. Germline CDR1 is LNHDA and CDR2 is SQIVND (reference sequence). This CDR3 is CASTDGPTNEKLFF. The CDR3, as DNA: TGTGCCAGTACCGACGGTCCAACTAATGAAAAACTGTTTTTT.

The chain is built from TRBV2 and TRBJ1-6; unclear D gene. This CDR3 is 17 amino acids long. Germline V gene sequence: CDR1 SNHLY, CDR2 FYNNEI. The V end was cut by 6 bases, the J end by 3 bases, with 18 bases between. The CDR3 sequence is CASRLDAGRVYNSPLHF. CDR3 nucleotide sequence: TGTGCCAGCAGGTTAGACGCCGGTCGGGTCTATAATTCACCCCTCCACTTT.

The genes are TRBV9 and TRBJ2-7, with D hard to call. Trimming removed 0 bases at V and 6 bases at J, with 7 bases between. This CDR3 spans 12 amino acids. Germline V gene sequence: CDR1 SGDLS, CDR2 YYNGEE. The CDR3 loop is CASSVGGGEQYF. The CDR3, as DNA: TGTGCCAGCAGCGTAGGCGGTGGCGAGCAGTACTTC.

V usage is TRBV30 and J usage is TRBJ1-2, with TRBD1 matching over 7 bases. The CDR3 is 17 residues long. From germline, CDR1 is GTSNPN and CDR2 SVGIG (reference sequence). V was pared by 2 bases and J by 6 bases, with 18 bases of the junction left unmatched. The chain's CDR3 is CAWSRYGGQLFDHGYTF. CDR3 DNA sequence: TGTGCCTGGAGTCGTTATGGGGGACAGCTTTTCGACCATGGCTACACCTTC.

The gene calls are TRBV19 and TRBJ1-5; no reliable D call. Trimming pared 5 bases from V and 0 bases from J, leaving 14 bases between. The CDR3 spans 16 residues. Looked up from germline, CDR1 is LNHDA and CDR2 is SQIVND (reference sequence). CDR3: CASSPAETYSNQPQHF. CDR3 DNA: TGTGCCAGTAGTCCCGCAGAGACCTATAGCAATCAGCCCCAGCATTTT.

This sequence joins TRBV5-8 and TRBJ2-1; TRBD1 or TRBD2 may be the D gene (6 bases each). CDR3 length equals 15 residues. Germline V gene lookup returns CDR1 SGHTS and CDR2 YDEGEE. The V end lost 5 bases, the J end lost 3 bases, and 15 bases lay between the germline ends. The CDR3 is CASRSRGTYYNEQFF. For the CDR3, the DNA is TGTGCCAGCAGGTCAAGGGGGACTTACTACAATGAGCAGTTCTTC.

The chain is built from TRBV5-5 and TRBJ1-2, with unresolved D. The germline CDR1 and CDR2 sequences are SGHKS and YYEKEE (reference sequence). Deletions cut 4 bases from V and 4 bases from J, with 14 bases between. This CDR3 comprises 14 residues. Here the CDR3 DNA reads TGTGCCAGCAGCCTGGATGTGGGCGCCTATGGCTACACCTTC. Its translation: CASSLDVGAYGYTF.